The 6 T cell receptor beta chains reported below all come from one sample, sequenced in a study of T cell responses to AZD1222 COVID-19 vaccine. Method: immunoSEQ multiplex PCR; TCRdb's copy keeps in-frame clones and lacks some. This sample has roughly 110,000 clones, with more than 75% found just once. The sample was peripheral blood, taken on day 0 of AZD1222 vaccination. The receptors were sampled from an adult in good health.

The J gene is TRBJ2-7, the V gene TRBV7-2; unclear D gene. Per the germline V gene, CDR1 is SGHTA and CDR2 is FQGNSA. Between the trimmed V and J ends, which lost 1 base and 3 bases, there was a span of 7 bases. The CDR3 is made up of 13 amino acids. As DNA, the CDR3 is TGTGCCAGCAGCTTAGACGGCCTCTACGAGCAGTACTTC. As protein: CASSLDGLYEQYF.

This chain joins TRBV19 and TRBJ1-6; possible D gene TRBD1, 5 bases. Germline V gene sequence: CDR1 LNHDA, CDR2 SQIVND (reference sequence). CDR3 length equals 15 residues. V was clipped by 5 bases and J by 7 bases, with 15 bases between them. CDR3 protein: CASSPTRQPNSPLHF. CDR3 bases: TGTGCCAGTAGTCCGACTCGACAGCCGAATTCACCCCTCCACTTT.

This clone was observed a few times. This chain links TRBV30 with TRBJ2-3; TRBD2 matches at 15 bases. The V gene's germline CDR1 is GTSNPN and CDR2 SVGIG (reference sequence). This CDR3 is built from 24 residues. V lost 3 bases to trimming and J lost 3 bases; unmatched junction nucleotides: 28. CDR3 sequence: CAWRFVEAWLTRGLAGGPTDTQYF. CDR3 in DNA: TGTGCCTGGAGGTTTGTTGAAGCATGGCTGACGCGTGGACTAGCGGGGGGGCCGACAGATACGCAGTATTTT.

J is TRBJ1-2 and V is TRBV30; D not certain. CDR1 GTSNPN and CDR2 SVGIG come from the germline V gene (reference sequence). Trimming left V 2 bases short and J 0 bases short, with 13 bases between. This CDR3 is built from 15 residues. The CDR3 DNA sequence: TGTGCCTGGAGTCAACGGGCAGATTCTAACTATGGCTACACCTTC. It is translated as CAWSQRADSNYGYTF.

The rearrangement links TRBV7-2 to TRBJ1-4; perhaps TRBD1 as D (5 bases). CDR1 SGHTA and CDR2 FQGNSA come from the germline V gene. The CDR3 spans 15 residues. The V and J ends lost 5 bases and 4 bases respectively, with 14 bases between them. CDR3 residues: CASSPTGMSNEKLFF. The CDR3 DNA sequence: TGTGCCAGCAGCCCCACAGGAATGAGTAATGAAAAACTGTTTTTT.

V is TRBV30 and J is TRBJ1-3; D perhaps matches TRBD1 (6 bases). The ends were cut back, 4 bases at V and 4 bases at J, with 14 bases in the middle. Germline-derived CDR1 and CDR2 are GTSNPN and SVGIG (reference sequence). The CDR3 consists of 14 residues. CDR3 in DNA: TGTGCCTGGACTGGATGGACAGACGGAAACACCATATATTTT. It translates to CAWTGWTDGNTIYF.